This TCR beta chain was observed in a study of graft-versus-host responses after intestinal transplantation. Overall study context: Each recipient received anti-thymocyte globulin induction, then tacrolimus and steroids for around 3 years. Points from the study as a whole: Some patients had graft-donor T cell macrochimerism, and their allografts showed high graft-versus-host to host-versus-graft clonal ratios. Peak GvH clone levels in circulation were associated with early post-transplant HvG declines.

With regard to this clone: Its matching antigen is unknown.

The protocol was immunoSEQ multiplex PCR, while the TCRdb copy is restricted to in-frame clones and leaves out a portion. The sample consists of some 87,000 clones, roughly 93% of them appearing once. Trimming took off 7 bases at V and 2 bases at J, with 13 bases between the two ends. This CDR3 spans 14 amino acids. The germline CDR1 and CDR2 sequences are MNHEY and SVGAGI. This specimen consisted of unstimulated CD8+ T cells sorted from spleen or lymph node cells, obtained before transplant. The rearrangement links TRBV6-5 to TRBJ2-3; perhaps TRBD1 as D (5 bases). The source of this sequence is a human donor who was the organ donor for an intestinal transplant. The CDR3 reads CASMGQGATDTQYF. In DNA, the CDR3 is TGTGCCAGCATGGGGCAAGGGGCCACAGATACGCAGTATTTT.